The 14 T cell receptor beta chains in this list originate from one sample, sequenced in a study of regulatory T cells in long-lasting Graves disease. Through Arm-PCR of CDR3 regions and iRepertoire HTBI primers, TCR beta libraries were built. TCRdb itself ran the multiplex PCR reads through MiXCR, one entry per CDR3 protein. The sample shows 400,000 to 500,000 distinct CDR3 sequences, about 15% of them seen only once. Time point: newly diagnosed GD, antithyroid drugs for less than 3 months. The TCR library was prepared using RNA isolated from PBMCs. Separately, the same data were catalogued under a study of T cells in Graves' hyperthyroidism and ophthalmopathy.

Source: peripheral blood mononuclear cells (PBMCs), taken at new diagnosis, from a patient treated with antithyroid drugs. These receptors all come from a woman in her 50s with Graves disease.

This clonotype has only a few counts. V and J are TRBV18 and TRBJ1-5, with D hard to call. Per germline, CDR1 KGHSH and CDR2 LQKENI. The CDR3 runs 15 residues. Trimming left V 4 bases short and J 1 base short, with 11 bases between. In nucleotides, the CDR3 is TGTGCCAGCTCACGTCCCAGGCCAAGCAATCAGCCCCAGCATTTT. Its translation is CASSRPRPSNQPQHF.

In this sample, this clonotype turned up many times. J is TRBJ2-7 and V is TRBV12-3 or TRBV12-4; 10 bases agree with TRBD2. V shed 8 bases and J 6 bases; nucleotides not matched to a gene: 16. The CDR3 covers 16 residues. CDR3 sequence reads: CASSPRVLAGSGEQYF. CDR3 DNA: TGTGCCAGCTCCCCCCGAGTACTAGCGGGATCAGGCGAGCAGTACTTC.

At least ten counts were recorded for this clonotype. V gene TRBV27 combines with J gene TRBJ1-6, with a possible D match to TRBD1 (6 bases). The germline V and J ends were trimmed by 0 bases and 4 bases, with 10 bases remaining between them. This CDR3 has 16 residues. Germline V gene lookup returns CDR1 MNHEY and CDR2 SMNVEV (reference sequence). The CDR3 spells CASSLSRGAYNSPLHF. The CDR3 region has the DNA TGTGCCAGCAGTTTATCCCGGGGGGCGTATAATTCACCCCTCCACTTT.

A word on this clonotype: An end of the junction does not agree with germline; a read error may underlie this. The CDR3 protein is CASSLGQENIGELFF. The CDR3 DNA sequence: TGCGCCAGCAGCTTGGGACAGGAGAACATCGGGGAGCTGTTTTTT. The chain is built from TRBV5-1 and TRBJ2-2; TRBD1 might be the D (6 bases). The V gene's germline CDR1 is SGHRS and CDR2 YFSETQ. The CDR3 is made up of 15 amino acids.

There are many counts of this clonotype. This chain links TRBV11-2 with TRBJ2-7; D gene ambiguous. Germline V gene lookup returns CDR1 SGHAT and CDR2 FQNNGV. Trimming pared 1 base from V and 3 bases from J, leaving 4 bases between. The CDR3 is 12 residues long. The CDR3 reads CASSLGYYEQYF. CDR3 in DNA: TGTGCCAGCAGCTTAGGGTACTACGAGCAGTACTTC.

This clonotype was seen many times. The chain links TRBV3-1 to TRBJ2-3; 8 positions agree with TRBD1. The V and J ends lost 3 bases and 5 bases, in that order; junction bases with no gene match: 4. Germline CDR1 is LGHDT and CDR2 is YNNKEL (reference sequence). The CDR3 length is 14 residues. CDR3 in amino acids: CASSHWDRKDTQYF. In nucleotides, the CDR3 is TGTGCCAGCAGCCACTGGGACAGGAAAGATACGCAGTATTTT.

This clonotype was seen ten or more times. This chain uses TRBV5-1 with TRBJ2-4; tentative D call: TRBD2 (5 bases). The CDR3 extends over 15 amino acids. Trimming took 0 bases from V and 6 from J, leaving 13 bases between them. CDR1 and CDR2 (germline): SGHRS, YFSETQ. CDR3 in amino acids: CASSLGGIRGNIQYF. The CDR3 nucleotides read TGCGCCAGCAGCTTGGGAGGGATCCGGGGAAACATTCAGTACTTC.

This clonotype was seen at least ten times. CDR3 in DNA: TGTGCCAGCAGCTTCGGAGGGGGAGGAGAGACCCAGTACTTC. Its translation is CASSFGGGGETQYF. This chain uses TRBV7-9 with TRBJ2-5; D is perhaps TRBD1 or TRBD2 (6 bases each). CDR3 size: 14 residues. The germline V gene has CDR1 SEHNR and CDR2 FQNEAQ (reference sequence). Trimming stripped 3 bases from V and 4 bases from J, with 12 bases between.

This sequence joins TRBV20-1 and TRBJ2-7; D is possibly TRBD1 (6 bases). The germline V and J ends were trimmed by 5 bases and 0 bases, with 14 bases remaining between them. CDR1 and CDR2 (germline): DFQATT, SNEGSKA (reference sequence). CDR3 length: 14 residues. This CDR3 reads CSAPHRASSYEQYF. In nucleotides, the CDR3 is TGCAGTGCTCCCCACAGGGCTAGCTCCTACGAGCAGTACTTC.

This clonotype was observed many times. This rearrangement joins TRBV20-1 to TRBJ2-5, with no clear D. The length of the CDR3 is 16 residues. With 0 bases removed from V and 5 bases from J, the gap between germline ends came to 19 bases. Germline CDR1 and CDR2: DFQATT and SNEGSKA (reference sequence). The CDR3 region has the DNA TGCAGTGCTAGAGATACATTGTCCACTCGGCGGGAGACCCAGTACTTC. Translated: CSARDTLSTRRETQYF.

In its sample, this clonotype was seen many times. The V gene is TRBV10-3, the J gene TRBJ2-1, with TRBD2 identical over 10 bases. This CDR3 has 16 amino acids. With 2 bases clipped from V and 1 base from J, the junction kept 2 bases outside the gene matches. Germline V gives CDR1 ENHRY, CDR2 SYGVKD. For the CDR3, the DNA is TGTGCCATCAGTGAGCATAGCGGGAGGTCCTACAATGAGCAGTTCTTC. This translates into CAISEHSGRSYNEQFF.

This clonotype was seen a handful of times. The chain recombines TRBV7-2 with TRBJ1-5, with D possibly TRBD1 on 5 matching bases. The CDR3 sequence is 16 residues long. Trimming stripped 2 bases from V and 4 bases from J, with 15 bases between. The V gene's germline CDR1 is SGHTA and CDR2 FQGNSA. CDR3 amino acids: CASSLWTSMANQPQHF. Written as DNA, the CDR3 is TGTGCCAGCAGCTTATGGACATCTATGGCAAATCAGCCCCAGCATTTT.

This clonotype was counted ten times or more. This chain connects TRBV2 to TRBJ1-2; D is undetermined. There are 14 residues in the CDR3. The germline V gene has CDR1 SNHLY and CDR2 FYNNEI. V lost 3 bases and J lost 4, with 12 bases in between. The CDR3 reads CASSEQEIFYGYTF. The CDR3 DNA is TGTGCCAGCAGTGAGCAGGAGATTTTCTATGGCTACACCTTC. Supplemented by reference TRBV2 and TRBJ1-2, the full variable domain reads EPEVTQTPSHQVTQMGQEVILRCVPISNHLYFYWYRQILGQKVEFLVSFYNNEISEKSEIFDDQFSVERPDGSNFTLKIRSTKLEDSAMYFCASSEQEIFYGYTFGSGTRLTVV.

This clonotype has a count of ten or more. The chain uses TRBV28 and TRBJ2-6; D gene ambiguous. Trimming took off 3 bases at V and 0 bases at J, with 3 bases between the two ends. Germline V CDR1 and CDR2: MDHEN, SYDVKM. There are 14 residues in the CDR3. CDR3 DNA sequence: TGTGCCAGCAGTTTGAGCTCTGGGGCCAACGTCCTGACTTTC. It translates to CASSLSSGANVLTF.